Included here is one TCR beta chain sequence, with context. The target antigen is unknown. These data come from a study of CD8 T cells in ankylosing spondylitis. Study results and caveats: Seemingly characteristic of ankylosing spondylitis blood was a TCR beta motif consisting of several highly homologous variants.

CDR3 size: 16 residues. Germline V CDR1 and CDR2: LGHDT, YNNKEL (reference sequence). V lost 0 bases and J 10 bases, leaving 16 bases between the germline ends. TCRdb re-derived calls from the 5' RACE reads in MiXCR, one entry per CDR3 protein. Here the sample spans 200,000 to 250,000 distinct CDR3 sequences, approximately 16% being singletons. The chain couples TRBV3-1 to TRBJ1-6, with a possible D match to TRBD1 (6 bases). This receptor was taken from a male donor with ankylosing spondylitis. Sequencing was done on a sample of blood, either unsorted or a sorted T cell fraction (not recorded which). The CDR3 coding sequence is TGTGCCAGCAGCCAAGAAGGGGGAGGGAGAGGCTCACCCCTCCACTTT. Residues: CASSQEGGGRGSPLHF.